One and the same sample provided the 23 T cell receptor beta chains below, sequenced in a study of blood T cells in healthy people across ages (dated by TCRdb to the mid-2010s). The library came from 5' RACE. Sequencing used an Illumina HiSeq 2500. A second 7 to 11 cycle PCR used a sample-barcoded 5' primer and a J-beta primer mix. TCRdb ran its own pipeline on the public reads, namely fastp trimming at Q25 and MiXCR clone calling, and kept in-frame beta chains. Each entry is one CDR3 protein sequence, shown with its most common DNA and genes. Within this sample are about 750,000 distinct CDR3 sequences, with less than 70% of them counted one time only. In total, the top ten clones hold about 42% of the sample. Specimen: blood. The receptors here all came from an older man in good health.

The chain links TRBV9 to TRBJ2-5; 12 bases match TRBD2. Per the germline V gene, CDR1 is SGDLS and CDR2 is YYNGEE. CDR3 length: 17 amino acids. Germline trimming cut 0 bases from V and 2 bases from J; bases unmatched to any gene: 5. CDR3 in amino acids: CASSVAQGTSGQETQYF. CDR3 in DNA: TGTGCCAGCAGCGTAGCCCAGGGGACTAGCGGGCAAGAGACCCAGTACTTC.

This clonotype was observed at least ten times. The chain combines TRBV3-1 with TRBJ2-6; no firm D call. Germline V lookup: CDR1 LGHDT, CDR2 YNNKEL (reference sequence). This CDR3 is 15 amino acids long. Deletions cut 0 bases from V and 1 base from J, with 4 bases between. CDR3 nucleotides: TGTGCCAGCAGCCAAGAAGGGTCTGGGGCCAACGTCCTGACTTTC. Amino acids: CASSQEGSGANVLTF.

The chain links TRBV6-1 to TRBJ2-7; D remains unclear. In germline, CDR1 is MNHNS, CDR2 SASEGT. CDR3 length equals 14 residues. Deletions cut 7 bases from V and 3 bases from J, with 16 bases between. The DNA of the CDR3 is TGTGCCAGCACCCGTCAAGGAGTGGGCTACGAGCAGTACTTC. Protein: CASTRQGVGYEQYF.

CDR3: CASSLSGAEETQYF. The CDR3 bases are TGTGCCAGCAGCTTATCGGGAGCCGAAGAGACCCAGTACTTC. The V gene is TRBV7-2, the J gene TRBJ2-5; D perhaps matches TRBD2 (6 bases). Per the germline V gene, CDR1 is SGHTA and CDR2 is FQGNSA. The V gene lost 2 bases and the J gene lost 3 bases, with 10 bases spanning the gap. The CDR3 length is 14 residues.

The rearrangement links TRBV27 to TRBJ1-2; TRBD1 agrees at 9 bases. Looked up from germline, CDR1 is MNHEY and CDR2 is SMNVEV (reference sequence). This CDR3 contains 13 residues. V lost 4 bases and J lost 8; bases outside the gene matches: 5. CDR3 bases: TGTGCCAGCAGTTGGGGGACAGGGACCGGCTACACCTTC. Translated: CASSWGTGTGYTF.

This chain joins TRBV6-5 and TRBJ2-5; no firm D call. The last part of the DNA fits TRBJ2-7 better; the J call may be wrong. From germline, CDR1 is MNHEY and CDR2 SVGAGI. The length of the CDR3 is 15 residues. CDR3 in DNA: TGTGCCAGCAGTCTCGGACGGACCACTTCCTACGAGCAGTACTTC. Translation: CASSLGRTTSYEQYF.

This clonotype was seen a few times. V usage is TRBV7-2 and J usage is TRBJ2-3, with D possibly TRBD2 on 5 matching bases. Trimming stripped 4 bases from V and 14 bases from J, with 25 bases between. Germline-derived CDR1 and CDR2 are SGHTA and FQGNSA. This CDR3 has 15 amino acids. The CDR3: CASSSAVGIHRYAYF. The CDR3 DNA follows: TGTGCCAGCAGCTCCGCGGTCGGGATACACAGATACGCGTATTTT.

In DNA form, the CDR3 reads TGTGCCAGCAGCGATCAGGGATTCAGCGAGCAGTACTTC. This gives the protein CASSDQGFSEQYF. This chain links TRBV7-9 with TRBJ2-7; a weak D match, TRBD1 (5 bases). The germline gives CDR1 SEHNR, CDR2 FQNEAQ (reference sequence). CDR3 length: 13 residues. The germline V and J ends were trimmed by 5 bases and 6 bases, with 14 bases remaining between them.

This clonotype was detected a few times. The chain is built from TRBV4-2 and TRBJ2-7; 8 bases fit TRBD2. Losses at the gene ends were 1 base for V and 3 bases for J; bases not matched to a gene: 2. The CDR3 runs to 14 residues. Looked up from germline, CDR1 is LGHNA and CDR2 is YNFKEQ. Here the CDR3 reads CASSQGAGGYEQYF. The CDR3, as DNA: TGTGCCAGCAGCCAAGGGGCGGGGGGCTACGAGCAGTACTTC.

The chain has TRBV28 and TRBJ1-3, with D perhaps TRBD1 (5 bases). The CDR3 length is 16 residues. Deletions cut 3 bases from V and 0 bases from J, with 12 bases between. Germline CDR1 and CDR2: MDHEN and SYDVKM. In DNA, the CDR3 is TGTGCCAGCAGTTTTTCAGGGTTCCGCTCTGGAAACACCATATATTTT. Its protein is CASSFSGFRSGNTIYF.

The table lists this clonotype with a few counts. One junction end does not reproduce the germline sequence, and a read error may be involved. This chain links TRBV10-3 with TRBJ2-1; D ambiguous. Per germline, CDR1 ENHRY and CDR2 SYGVKD. The CDR3 totals 11 residues. The chain's CDR3 is CASSDTNEQFF. The CDR3 coding sequence is TGTGCCAGCAGTGACACCAATGAGCAGTTCTTC.

The chain is built from TRBV20-1 and TRBJ2-4, with TRBD1 matching over 11 bases. With 5 bases clipped from V and 8 bases from J, the junction kept 11 bases outside the gene matches. CDR1 and CDR2 from the germline V gene are DFQATT and SNEGSKA (reference sequence). This CDR3 is built from 15 residues. CDR3 amino acids: CSALSSGTGGDIQYF. The DNA for the CDR3 is TGCAGTGCTCTATCTTCCGGGACAGGGGGGGACATTCAGTACTTC.

This clonotype has more than one count but fewer than ten. The chain links TRBV10-3 to TRBJ2-5, with 7 positions matching TRBD1. Looked up from germline, CDR1 is ENHRY and CDR2 is SYGVKD. The CDR3 runs 15 residues. V lost 4 bases to trimming and J lost 2 bases; unmatched junction nucleotides: 7. The chain's CDR3 is CAISAPGQQQETQYF. The CDR3 DNA sequence: TGTGCCATCAGTGCACCGGGACAGCAACAAGAGACCCAGTACTTC.

The V gene is TRBV6-1, the J gene TRBJ2-7; weak D call: TRBD1 (5 bases). V lost 3 bases and J 12 bases, leaving 15 bases between the germline ends. The CDR3 sequence is 12 residues long. Germline V gene sequence: CDR1 MNHNS, CDR2 SASEGT. Here the CDR3 reads CASSDSPGYWYF. The CDR3 DNA follows: TGTGCCAGCAGTGACTCCCCAGGGTATTGGTACTTC.

This clonotype was counted only a few times. V usage is TRBV3-1 and J usage is TRBJ2-4; D gene uncertain. The CDR3 covers 15 residues. Trimming stripped 4 bases from V and 1 base from J, with 11 bases between. Germline CDR1 is LGHDT and CDR2 is YNNKEL (reference sequence). The CDR3 region is CASSPTPEAKNIQYF. DNA of the CDR3: TGTGCCAGCAGCCCGACCCCAGAGGCCAAAAACATTCAGTACTTC.

V is TRBV20-1 and J is TRBJ2-5; 15 nucleotides agree with TRBD2. Matching the DNA end better, TRBJ2-7 makes the J call doubtful. In germline, CDR1 is DFQATT, CDR2 SNEGSKA (reference sequence). This CDR3 is built from 15 residues. The CDR3 sequence: CSASPGLAGGDEQYF. The CDR3 bases are TGCAGTGCTAGCCCCGGACTAGCGGGAGGGGACGAGCAGTACTTC.

The chain joins TRBV2 to TRBJ2-6; tentatively, D is TRBD1 (6 bases). The CDR3 contains 15 residues. The V gene's germline CDR1 is SNHLY and CDR2 FYNNEI. Trimming left V 8 bases short and J 1 base short, with 12 bases between. The DNA of the CDR3 is TGTGCCAGCGGTAACAGGGTATCTGGGGCCAACGTCCTGACTTTC. It is translated as CASGNRVSGANVLTF.

This clonotype was observed a few times. The chain carries TRBV9 and TRBJ2-5, with TRBD2 as a possible D gene (6 bases). V lost 0 bases to trimming and J lost 5 bases, with 8 bases between them. CDR3 size: 13 residues. The germline CDR1 and CDR2 sequences are SGDLS and YYNGEE. This CDR3 reads CASSVDAGETQYF. As DNA, the CDR3 is TGTGCCAGCAGCGTAGATGCGGGGGAGACCCAGTACTTC.

This clonotype was counted between two and nine times. The CDR3 bases are TGTGCCAGCAGCTTAGATCCGGGGAAGCGTATAGATACGCAGTATTTT. This encodes CASSLDPGKRIDTQYF. This chain connects TRBV11-2 to TRBJ2-3; the D gene is possibly TRBD2 (5 bases). Deletions cut 0 bases from V and 5 bases from J, with 15 bases between. Germline V CDR1 and CDR2: SGHAT, FQNNGV. CDR3 length: 16 residues.

There are a few counts of this clonotype. The J gene is TRBJ2-1, the V gene TRBV27; D not certain. V shed 2 bases and J shed 8 bases, with 13 bases lying between them. CDR3 length: 14 amino acids. Germline CDR1 and CDR2: MNHEY and SMNVEV (reference sequence). The CDR3 reads CASSLIRTVDEQFF. In nucleotides, the CDR3 is TGTGCCAGCAGTTTAATTCGGACCGTCGATGAGCAGTTCTTC.

This clonotype came up a few times. The CDR3 loop is CASSSLVTGTRETQYF. CDR3 nucleotides: TGTGCCAGCAGTTCCTTGGTGACAGGGACCAGGGAGACCCAGTACTTC. The chain recombines TRBV12-3 or TRBV12-4 with TRBJ2-5, with TRBD1 matching over 7 bases. This CDR3 is built from 16 residues. The junction had 13 bases not matched to a gene; V was cut back by 4 bases and J by 5 bases.

This clonotype occurred a few times. This chain uses TRBV5-1 with TRBJ2-1; either TRBD1 or TRBD2 may supply D (5 bases each). V was pared by 4 bases and J by 0 bases, with 26 bases between. In germline, CDR1 is SGHRS, CDR2 YFSETQ. CDR3 size: 20 residues. CDR3 loop: CASSRTGTAPERSSYNEQFF. Here the CDR3 DNA reads TGCGCCAGCAGCCGGACCGGGACGGCTCCCGAGAGGAGCTCCTACAATGAGCAGTTCTTC. Looking up the rest from reference TRBV5-1 and TRBJ2-1 gives the full variable domain: KAGVTQTPRYLIKTRGQQVTLSCSPISGHRSVSWYQQTPGQGLQFLFEYFSETQRNKGNFPGRFSGRQFSNSRSEMNVSTLELGDSALYLCASSRTGTAPERSSYNEQFFGPGTRLTVL.

This clonotype was seen only a few times. The chain combines TRBV15 with TRBJ2-1; no clear D. Germline CDR1 and CDR2: LNHNV and YYDKDF (reference sequence). V was shortened by 0 bases and J by 5 bases, with 5 bases between the two germline ends. This CDR3 spans 13 amino acids. CDR3 sequence reads: CATSREVDNEQFF. The CDR3 DNA reads as TGTGCCACCAGCAGAGAAGTAGACAATGAGCAGTTCTTC.